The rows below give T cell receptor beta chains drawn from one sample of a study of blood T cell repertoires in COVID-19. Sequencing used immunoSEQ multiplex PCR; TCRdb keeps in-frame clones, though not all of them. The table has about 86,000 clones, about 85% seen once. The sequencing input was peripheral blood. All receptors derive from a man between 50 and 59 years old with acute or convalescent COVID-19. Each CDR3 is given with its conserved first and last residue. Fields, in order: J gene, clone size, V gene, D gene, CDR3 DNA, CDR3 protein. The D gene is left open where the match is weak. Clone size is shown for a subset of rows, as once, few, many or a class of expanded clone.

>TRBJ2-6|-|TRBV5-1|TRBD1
TGCGCCAGCAGCCTCACAGGGGGCGCTGGGGCCAACGTCCTGACTTTC
CASSLTGGAGANVLTF
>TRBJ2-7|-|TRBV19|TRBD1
TGTGCCAGTAGCCTTAACAGGGGTCGCGAGCAGTACTTC
CASSLNRGREQYF
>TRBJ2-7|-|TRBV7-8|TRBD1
TGTGCCAGCAGCTGGGACAGGGGACTCGAGCAGTACTTC
CASSWDRGLEQYF
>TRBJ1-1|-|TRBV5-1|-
TGCGCCAGCAGCCTAACTCCGGGCCAGAGGGACACTGAAGCTTTCTTT
CASSLTPGQRDTEAFF
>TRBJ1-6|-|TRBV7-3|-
TGTGCCAGCAGCTTCGGGACTCATAATTCACCCCTCCACTTT
CASSFGTHNSPLHF
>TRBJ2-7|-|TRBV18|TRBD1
TGTGCCAGCTCACAAAGACAGGGGGCCTCCTACGAGCAGTACTTC
CASSQRQGASYEQYF
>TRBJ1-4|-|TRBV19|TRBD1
TGTGCCAGTAGAAGATCCAGGGGGGACGAAGGTGAAAAACTGTTTTTT
CASRRSRGDEGEKLFF
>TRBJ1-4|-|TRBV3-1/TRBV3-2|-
TGTGCCAGCAGCCAAGGGACTGGTTCTAATGAAAAACTGTTTTTT
CASSQGTGSNEKLFF
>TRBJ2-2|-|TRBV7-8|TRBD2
TGTGCCAGCAGCCACCGGACTAGCGGGAGGAGGGTCACCGGGGAGCTGTTTTTT
CASSHRTSGRRVTGELFF
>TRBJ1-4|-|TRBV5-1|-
TGCGCCAGCAGCTTGGGACAGAGCCCCCAGGGTAATGAAAAACTGTTTTTT
CASSLGQSPQGNEKLFF
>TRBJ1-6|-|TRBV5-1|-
TGCGCCAGCAGCTTGGCTTTTGACTCTTCACCCCTCCACTTT
CASSLAFDSSPLHF
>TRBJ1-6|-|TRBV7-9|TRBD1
TGTGCCAGCCGGGGGGGACAGCCAAATTCACCCCTCCACTTT
CASRGGQPNSPLHF
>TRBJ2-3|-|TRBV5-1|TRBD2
TGCGCCAGCTCTAGCGGGAGAAACACAGATACGCAGTATTTT
CASSSGRNTDTQYF
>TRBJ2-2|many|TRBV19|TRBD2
TGTGCCAGTAGTGCACCCTGGCGGGAGAGGAACACCGGGGAGCTGTTTTTT
CASSAPWRERNTGELFF
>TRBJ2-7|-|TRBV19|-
TGTGCCAGTAGTATAGATCTCCAGGTCTCCTACGAGCAGTACTTC
CASSIDLQVSYEQYF
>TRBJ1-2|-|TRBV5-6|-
TGTGCCAGCAGCCTATTTCTGTTGGATGGCTACACCTTC
CASSLFLLDGYTF
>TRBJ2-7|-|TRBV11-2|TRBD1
TGTGCCAGCAGCCAAGGCTCCGGGACAGGGTACGAGCAGTACTTC
CASSQGSGTGYEQYF
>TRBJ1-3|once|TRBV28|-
TGTGCCAGCAGCCGCGACAGCGGAAACACCATATATTTT
CASSRDSGNTIYF
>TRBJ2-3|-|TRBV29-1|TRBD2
TGCAGCGTATCTAGCGGGAGCGCAGATACGCAGTATTTT
CSVSSGSADTQYF
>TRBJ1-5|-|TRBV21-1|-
TGTGCCAGCAGCGCCTCCAAAGGCGGTCAGCCCCAGCATTTT
CASSASKGGQPQHF
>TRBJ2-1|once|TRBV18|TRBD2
TGTGCCAGCTCACCAACTAGCGGCCTCAACAATGAGCAGTTCTTC
CASSPTSGLNNEQFF
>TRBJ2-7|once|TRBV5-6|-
TGTGCCAGCAGCTTGTTTGCAGGCGAGCAGTACTTC
CASSLFAGEQYF
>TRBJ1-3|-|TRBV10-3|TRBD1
TGTGCCATCAGTGGGGGGACAGGGTCTGGAAACACCATATATTTT
CAISGGTGSGNTIYF
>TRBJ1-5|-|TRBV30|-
TGTGCCTGGAGTCTAGAGAGTCAGCCCCAGCATTTT
CAWSLESQPQHF
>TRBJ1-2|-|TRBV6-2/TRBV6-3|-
TGTGCCAGCAGTTACTCGAGGGTCGGAGGCTACACCTTC
CASSYSRVGGYTF
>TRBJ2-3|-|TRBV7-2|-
TGTGCCAGCAGCTACGGCGGGACGGGCACAGATACGCAGTATTTT
CASSYGGTGTDTQYF
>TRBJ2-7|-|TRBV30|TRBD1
TGTGCCTGGAGTGCCTTGGGACAGGGGTCCTACGAGCAGTACTTC
CAWSALGQGSYEQYF
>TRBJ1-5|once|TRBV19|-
TGTGCCAGTAGTATAGATACCAGGCAGCCCCAGCATTTT
CASSIDTRQPQHF
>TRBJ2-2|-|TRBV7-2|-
TGTGCCAGCAGCTTACAACAGCAAAGCACCGGGGAGCTGTTTTTT
CASSLQQQSTGELFF
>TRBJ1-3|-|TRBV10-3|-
TGTGCCATCAGTGATAAGGGGATCTCTGGAAACACCATATATTTT
CAISDKGISGNTIYF
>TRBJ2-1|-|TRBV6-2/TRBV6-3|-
TGTGCCAGCAGCCCACAGGGTCGGAATGAGCAGTTCTTC
CASSPQGRNEQFF
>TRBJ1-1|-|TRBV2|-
TGTGCCAGCAGTGCTGTCCCGAACACTGAAGCTTTCTTT
CASSAVPNTEAFF
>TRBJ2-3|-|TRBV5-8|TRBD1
TGTGCCAGCAGCATTGGGACAGGGGTAGCAGATACGCAGTATTTT
CASSIGTGVADTQYF
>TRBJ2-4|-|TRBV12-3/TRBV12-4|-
TGTGCCAGCAGTTTGACAGCCTTAAACATTCAGTACTTC
CASSLTALNIQYF
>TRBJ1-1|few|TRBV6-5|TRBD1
TGTGCCAGCAGTCCGGACAGGGGATGGACTGAAGCTTTCTTT
CASSPDRGWTEAFF
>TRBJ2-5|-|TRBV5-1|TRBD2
TGCGCCAGCAGCTGGCTAGCGGGCCAAGAGACCCAGTACTTC
CASSWLAGQETQYF
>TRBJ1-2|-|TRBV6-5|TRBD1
TGTGCCAGCAGGAGGCAGGGGGCTGGCTACACCTTC
CASRRQGAGYTF
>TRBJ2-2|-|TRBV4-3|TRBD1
TGCGCCAGCAGCCAAGCGCCCGGACAGGGATCCGGGGAGCTGTTTTTT
CASSQAPGQGSGELFF
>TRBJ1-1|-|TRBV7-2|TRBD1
TGTGCCAGCAGCCCAATTAAACAGGGGACTGAAGCTTTCTTT
CASSPIKQGTEAFF
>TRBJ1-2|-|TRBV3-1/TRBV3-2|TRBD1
TGTGCCAGCAGCCAAGATGCTAGGACAGGGGGCGGAGGTGACTATGGCTACACCTTC
CASSQDARTGGGGDYGYTF
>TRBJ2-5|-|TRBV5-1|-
TGCGCCAGCAGCATTTTTGAAGAGGAGACCCAGTACTTC
CASSIFEEETQYF
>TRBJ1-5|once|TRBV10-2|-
TGCGCCAGCGGTATAGGGACTTCTAATCAGCCCCAGCATTTT
CASGIGTSNQPQHF
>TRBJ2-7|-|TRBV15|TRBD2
TGTGCCACCAGCAGAGATCTCGCGGGAGGGCCAGTTGGATACGAGCAGTACTTC
CATSRDLAGGPVGYEQYF